Presented here are 21 T cell receptor beta chains from one specimen sequenced in a study of CD8 T cells in ankylosing spondylitis. TCRdb re-called the 5' RACE reads with MiXCR, one entry per CDR3 protein. The sample records 150,000 to 200,000 distinct CDR3 sequences, approximately 18% being singletons. The sample taken for sequencing was blood, either unsorted or a sorted T cell fraction (not recorded which). These receptor sequences come from a male donor aged 10-30 years with ankylosing spondylitis or in good health (not recorded which).

This clonotype was seen many times. The genes are TRBV7-2 and TRBJ1-5, with D possibly matching TRBD1 (6 bases). CDR1 is SGHTA and CDR2 is FQGNSA in the germline V gene. V lost 5 bases and J 2 bases, leaving 7 bases between the germline ends. CDR3 length: 13 amino acids. The CDR3: CASSEGGNQPQHF. The CDR3 coding sequence is TGTGCCAGCAGCGAGGGGGGCAATCAGCCCCAGCATTTT. The full variable domain, rest sourced from reference TRBV7-2 and TRBJ1-5, is GAGVSQSPSNKVTEKGKDVELRCDPISGHTALYWYRQSLGQGLEFLIYFQGNSAPDKSGLPSDRFSAERTGGSVSTLTIQRTQQEDSAVYLCASSEGGNQPQHFGDGTRLSIL.

The V gene is TRBV7-2, the J gene TRBJ2-1, with TRBD2 matching over 12 bases. V was pared by 1 base and J by 2 bases, with 0 bases of the junction left unmatched. Germline V CDR1 and CDR2: SGHTA, FQGNSA. The length of the CDR3 is 16 residues. The CDR3 region has the DNA TGTGCCAGCAGCTTAGGACTAGCGGGAGCCTACAATGAGCAGTTCTTC. The encoded protein is CASSLGLAGAYNEQFF. Using reference TRBV7-2 and TRBJ2-1 for the parts outside the CDR3, the full variable domain is GAGVSQSPSNKVTEKGKDVELRCDPISGHTALYWYRQSLGQGLEFLIYFQGNSAPDKSGLPSDRFSAERTGGSVSTLTIQRTQQEDSAVYLCASSLGLAGAYNEQFFGPGTRLTVL.

This clonotype was counted ten times or more. This rearrangement joins TRBV4-1 to TRBJ2-2; no reliable D call. CDR1 is MGHRA and CDR2 is YSYEKL in the germline V gene. The CDR3 runs to 13 residues. Trimming took 3 bases from V and 6 from J, leaving 8 bases between them. In DNA, the CDR3 is TGCGCCAGCAGCCAGCAGGAACCCGGGGAGCTGTTTTTT. As protein: CASSQQEPGELFF.

This clonotype occurred many times. The chain combines TRBV6-5 with TRBJ2-7; D might be TRBD2 (6 bases). The V and J ends lost 6 bases and 0 bases respectively, with 18 bases between them. This CDR3 is built from 16 residues. Germline V gives CDR1 MNHEY, CDR2 SVGAGI. The CDR3 spells CASSRFGAGISYEQYV. In DNA form, the CDR3 reads TGTGCCAGCAGCCGATTCGGGGCGGGGATCTCCTACGAGCAGTACGTC.

This chain uses TRBV10-3 with TRBJ1-5; D ambiguous. With 3 bases removed from V and 7 bases from J, the gap between germline ends came to 13 bases. CDR3 length: 14 amino acids. In germline, CDR1 is ENHRY, CDR2 SYGVKD. The CDR3 region has the DNA TGTGCCATCAGTGAACCAACCCTCGGGCAGCCCCAGCATTTT. As protein: CAISEPTLGQPQHF.

This clonotype has a count of ten or more. This chain uses TRBV7-2 with TRBJ2-1, with no clear D. Germline V gene sequence: CDR1 SGHTA, CDR2 FQGNSA. CDR3 length: 15 residues. The V gene lost 1 base and the J gene lost 0 bases, with 7 bases spanning the gap. DNA for the CDR3: TGTGCCAGCAGCTTAGGAAGCAGCTCCTACAATGAGCAGTTCTTC. Amino acid sequence: CASSLGSSSYNEQFF.

This chain joins TRBV5-6 and TRBJ2-3; D could derive from TRBD1 or TRBD2 (6 bases each). Between the trimmed V and J ends, which lost 3 bases and 6 bases, there was a span of 20 bases. This CDR3 contains 16 residues. Looked up from germline, CDR1 is SGHDT and CDR2 is YYEEEE. The chain's CDR3 is CASSSRIRGLTDTQYF. CDR3 nucleotide sequence: TGTGCCAGCAGCTCAAGAATCCGGGGGCTCACGGATACGCAGTATTTT.

This clonotype was seen many times. The chain combines TRBV2 with TRBJ2-1; possibly TRBD2 for D (6 bases). Trimming left V 4 bases short and J 8 bases short, with 12 bases between. Germline CDR1 is SNHLY and CDR2 is FYNNEI. This CDR3 spans 13 amino acids. The chain's CDR3 is CASSGTNGDEQFF. CDR3 DNA sequence: TGTGCCAGCAGTGGGACTAATGGCGATGAGCAGTTCTTC.

CDR3 sequence: CASSPRSSPLPEQYV. The CDR3 coding sequence is TGTGCCAGCAGCCCTCGAAGTAGTCCTCTTCCCGAGCAGTACGTC. The chain is built from TRBV6-5 and TRBJ2-7; D uncertain. This CDR3 is built from 15 residues. Trimming took off 6 bases at V and 6 bases at J, with 21 bases between the two ends. CDR1 MNHEY and CDR2 SVGAGI come from the germline V gene.

This clonotype was counted ten times or more. The chain has TRBV5-1 and TRBJ2-5; the match to TRBD2 covers 13 bases. The CDR3 has 16 amino acids. Germline CDR1 and CDR2: SGHRS and YFSETQ. Germline trimming cut 1 base from V and 5 bases from J; bases unmatched to any gene: 5. CDR3: CASSLLGLAGVETQYF. The CDR3 DNA sequence: TGCGCCAGCAGCTTGCTTGGACTAGCGGGAGTTGAGACCCAGTACTTC.

The chain carries TRBV4-2 and TRBJ2-7, with 10 bases lining up with TRBD2. Germline V CDR1 and CDR2: LGHNA, YNFKEQ. The V segment lost 2 bases and the J segment 2 bases; nucleotides outside the gene matches: 15. This CDR3 has 19 amino acids. The CDR3 sequence: CASSQLEWSPSGSPYEQYF. CDR3 bases: TGTGCCAGCAGCCAATTGGAGTGGTCCCCTAGCGGGAGCCCCTACGAGCAGTACTTC.

This clonotype was seen at least ten times. The genes are TRBV29-1 and TRBJ2-3, with no clear D. Germline V lookup: CDR1 SQVTM, CDR2 ANQGSEA. This CDR3 comprises 11 residues. The ends were cut back, 5 bases at V and 4 bases at J, with 7 bases in the middle. For the CDR3, the DNA is TGCAGCGTTCCAGTGTCAGATACGCAGTATTTT. Translating it yields CSVPVSDTQYF.

This clonotype has ten or more counts. The genes are TRBV12-3 or TRBV12-4 and TRBJ2-2, with D perhaps being TRBD1 or TRBD2 (5 bases each). CDR3 length equals 15 residues. V lost 6 bases to trimming and J lost 0 bases, with 11 bases between them. DNA for the CDR3: TGTGCCAGCAGCTATTCGGGACCGAACACCGGGGAGCTGTTTTTT. This sequence encodes CASSYSGPNTGELFF.

This clonotype was picked up many times. The V gene is TRBV10-3, the J gene TRBJ2-2, with 7 bases matching TRBD2. CDR3 size: 16 residues. Germline V gene data show CDR1 as ENHRY and CDR2 as SYGVKD. J gave up 4 bases and V 7 bases, and 12 bases lay outside the gene matches. CDR3 in amino acids: CAINQREGWGTGELFF. DNA of the CDR3: TGTGCCATCAACCAGCGGGAAGGTTGGGGCACCGGGGAGCTGTTTTTT.

In its sample, this clonotype was seen many times. CDR3 sequence reads: CASSWTENSPLHF. The CDR3 DNA is TGTGCCAGCAGCTGGACGGAAAATTCACCCCTCCACTTT. The chain uses TRBV25-1 and TRBJ1-6; D unclear. Germline CDR1 and CDR2: MGHDK and SYGVNS. The CDR3 is 13 residues long. V lost 6 bases to trimming and J lost 7 bases, with 10 bases between them. Filled out from reference TRBV25-1 and TRBJ1-6, the complete variable domain reads EADIYQTPRYLVIGTGKKITLECSQTMGHDKMYWYQQDPGMELHLIHYSYGVNSTEKGDLSSESTVSRIRTEHFPLTLESARPSHTSQYLCASSWTENSPLHFGNGTRLTVT.

A few counts support this clonotype. The V call is TRBV5-4, the J call TRBJ2-7; 8 nucleotides line up with TRBD1. The CDR3 contains 15 residues. Trimming cost V 3 bases and J 3 bases; bases outside gene matches: 8. Germline V lookup: CDR1 SGHNT, CDR2 YYREEE (reference sequence). The CDR3 loop is CASSSAGTGFYEQYF. CDR3 nucleotide sequence: TGTGCCAGCAGCTCCGCCGGGACAGGATTCTACGAGCAGTACTTC. Together with reference TRBV5-4 and TRBJ2-7, the CDR3 gives the full variable domain: ETGVTQSPTHLIKTRGQQVTLRCSSQSGHNTVSWYQQALGQGPQFIFQYYREEENGRGNFPPRFSGLQFPNYSSELNVNALELDDSALYLCASSSAGTGFYEQYFGPGTRLTVT.

This clonotype was seen a few times. V usage is TRBV6-2 or TRBV6-3 and J usage is TRBJ2-7; a weak D match, TRBD2 (6 bases). V was shortened by 5 bases and J by 5 bases, with 13 bases between the two germline ends. The CDR3 sequence is 13 residues long. Germline V gives CDR1 MNHEY, CDR2 SVGEGT. The CDR3 loop is CASSRLVLDEQYF. The CDR3 nucleotides are TGTGCCAGCAGTCGACTAGTGCTCGACGAGCAGTACTTC.

The V and J genes are TRBV7-2 and TRBJ2-5, with 8 nucleotides matching TRBD2. Germline V gene sequence: CDR1 SGHTA, CDR2 FQGNSA. The V segment lost 1 base and the J segment 4 bases; nucleotides outside the gene matches: 17. This CDR3 is built from 19 residues. The CDR3: CASSLGSGSREGPRETQYF. CDR3 DNA sequence: TGTGCCAGCAGCTTAGGATCGGGCAGTCGGGAGGGCCCTCGAGAGACCCAGTACTTC. Full variable domain (outside the CDR3, taken from reference TRBV7-2 and TRBJ2-5): GAGVSQSPSNKVTEKGKDVELRCDPISGHTALYWYRQSLGQGLEFLIYFQGNSAPDKSGLPSDRFSAERTGGSVSTLTIQRTQQEDSAVYLCASSLGSGSREGPRETQYFGPGTRLLVL.

The table lists this clonotype with many counts. The gene calls are TRBV21-1 and TRBJ2-3; TRBD2, the D gene given by the table, was not confirmed from the DNA. TRBV21-1 is a documented pseudogene. The CDR3 contains 13 residues. CDR3 amino acids: CARPEEGSDTQYF. For the CDR3, the DNA is TGTGCCCGCCCGGAGGAGGGCTCAGATACGCAGTATTTT.

In this sample, this clonotype turned up many times. The rearrangement joins TRBV7-9 to TRBJ2-1; 7 bases align to TRBD1. CDR1 is SEHNR and CDR2 is FQNEAQ in the germline V gene (reference sequence). This CDR3 is 14 amino acids long. V lost 7 bases to trimming and J lost 4 bases; unmatched junction nucleotides: 7. The chain's CDR3 is CASTQGGVYNEQFF. The CDR3 nucleotides read TGTGCCAGCACCCAAGGGGGCGTTTACAATGAGCAGTTCTTC. Complete variable domain (other parts from reference TRBV7-9 and TRBJ2-1): DTGVSQNPRHKITKRGQNVTFRCDPISEHNRLYWYRQTLGQGPEFLTYFQNEAQLEKSRLLSDRFSAERPKGSFSTLEIQRTEQGDSAMYLCASTQGGVYNEQFFGPGTRLTVL.

This clonotype was seen repeatedly, ten times or more. The gene calls are TRBV6-5 and TRBJ1-4, with 7 bases aligning to TRBD1. Germline loops: CDR1 MNHEY, CDR2 SVGAGI. The CDR3 spans 15 residues. The trim removed 7 bases at V and 3 bases at J, leaving 8 bases unmatched. The CDR3 DNA reads TGTGCCAGCACCAAAAGGGACAGCCCTAATGAAAAACTGTTTTTT. Translating gives CASTKRDSPNEKLFF.